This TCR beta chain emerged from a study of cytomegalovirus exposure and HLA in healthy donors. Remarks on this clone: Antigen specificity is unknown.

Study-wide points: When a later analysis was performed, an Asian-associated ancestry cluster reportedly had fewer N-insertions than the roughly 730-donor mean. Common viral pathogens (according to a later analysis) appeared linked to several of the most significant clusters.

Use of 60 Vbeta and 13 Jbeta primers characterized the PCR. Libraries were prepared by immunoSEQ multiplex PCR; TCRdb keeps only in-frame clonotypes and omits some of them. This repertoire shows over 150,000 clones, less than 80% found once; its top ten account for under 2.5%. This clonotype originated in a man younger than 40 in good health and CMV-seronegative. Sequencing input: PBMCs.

This CDR3 is CASSATAGAQETQYF. In DNA form, the CDR3 reads TGTGCCAGTAGCGCTACAGCGGGGGCCCAAGAGACCCAGTACTTC. The chain links TRBV19 to TRBJ2-5; 8 bases align to TRBD2. Germline CDR1 reads LNHDA; CDR2 reads SQIVND (reference sequence). The V and J ends lost 6 bases and 1 base, in that order; junction bases with no gene match: 7. The CDR3 loop spans 15 amino acids.